This TCR beta chain comes out of a study of identical twins. Germline lookup yields CDR1 MNHNS and CDR2 SASEGT. Trimming left V 4 bases short and J 0 bases short, with 12 bases between. The CDR3 runs to 16 residues. The donors were all healthy and Caucasian. This clonotype was seen at least ten times. Its target is not known. Study observations and caveats: Cord blood beta clonotypes present at high abundance carried fewer insertions; no such pattern appeared in memory repertoires. Those out-of-frame alpha sequences shared by twins showed an excess of low generation probability.

TCRdb ran MiXCR on the 5' RACE reads and lists one entry per CDR3 protein. This table holds 570,000 or so distinct CDR3 sequences, approximately 10% found once. In addition, the sample was reused for a study of yellow fever vaccine responses in identical twins.

The sample comprised PBMCs. The TCR sequence derives from a woman under 30 in good health. The chain couples TRBV6-1 to TRBJ1-4; D gene uncertain. CDR3: CASSGFSEATNEKLFF. The CDR3 coding sequence is TGTGCCAGCAGTGGATTCTCGGAAGCAACTAATGAAAAACTGTTTTTT.